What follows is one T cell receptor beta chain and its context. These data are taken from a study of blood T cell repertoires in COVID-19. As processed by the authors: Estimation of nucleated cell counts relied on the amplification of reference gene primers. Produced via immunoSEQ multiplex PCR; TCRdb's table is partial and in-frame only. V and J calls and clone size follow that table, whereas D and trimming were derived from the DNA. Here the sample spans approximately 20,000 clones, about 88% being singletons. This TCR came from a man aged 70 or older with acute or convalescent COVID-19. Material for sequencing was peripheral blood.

The CDR3 sequence is CASRPGEGLFTSTDTQYF. The CDR3 nucleotides are TGTGCCAGCAGGCCTGGGGAGGGACTCTTTACTTCCACAGATACGCAGTATTTT. The J gene is TRBJ2-3, the V gene TRBV7-2, with TRBD2 matching over 7 bases. CDR3 length: 18 amino acids. V lost 6 bases and J lost 2; bases outside the gene matches: 17. CDR1 is SGHTA and CDR2 is FQGNSA in the germline V gene.